These T cell receptor beta chains were read from a single sample in a study of T cells expressing NK-cell markers. TCRdb re-called the 5' RACE reads; one entry per CDR3 protein, DNA not given. This sample's table has about 390,000 distinct CDR3 sequences. The sample comprised blood T cells: a sorted CD56 or NKG2C T cell subset, CD4+ or CD8+ T cells, or bulk PBMC T cells (not recorded which). These receptors came from a woman aged 45 to 65 in good health. The CDR3 runs from the conserved cysteine through the conserved F or W.

TRBV12-3/TRBV12-4	15	TRBJ1-3	CASTHRGQAGNTIYF
TRBV5-1	16	TRBJ2-3	CASSLGRRGSTDTQYF
TRBV4-1	14	TRBJ2-2	CASTGLAGSGELFF
TRBV12-3/TRBV12-4	14	TRBJ2-7	CASSLARPQYEQYF
TRBV6-5	13	TRBJ1-5	CASSTTGGMPQHF
TRBV10-3	15	TRBJ2-7	CAISLARDRVPEQYF
TRBV5-1	14	TRBJ2-4	CASTPTGLGNIQYF
TRBV11-2	13	TRBJ2-4	CASSPIAKNIQYF
TRBV30	12	TRBJ1-1	CAWTSGGVEAFF
TRBV2	13	TRBJ2-7	CASVDLKYYEQYF
TRBV7-9	15	TRBJ1-2	CASSQGQAEGHGYTF
TRBV11-2	14	TRBJ1-4	CASRGEGPEEKLFF
TRBV3-1	14	TRBJ1-2	CASSQPPGFYGYTF
TRBV6-5	14	TRBJ1-6	CASRALGANSPLHF
TRBV3-1	15	TRBJ2-7	CASSPAGGPLYEQYF
TRBV7-8	13	TRBJ2-3	CASRTRLGDTQYF
TRBV12-3/TRBV12-4	14	TRBJ2-1	CATEPIRRFNEQFF
TRBV6-2/TRBV6-3	13	TRBJ2-7	CAILGRRGYEQYF
TRBV12-5	13	TRBJ1-1	CASGLSGGTEAFF
TRBV3-1	14	TRBJ2-3	CASQLTASTDTQYF
TRBV7-9	12	TRBJ1-2	CASSLSFYGYTF
TRBV7-8	16	TRBJ2-3	CASSLVSGGGTHTQYF
TRBV10-2	13	TRBJ2-1	CASSARGRNEQFF
TRBV7-9	14	TRBJ2-7	CASRRGQDSYEQYF
TRBV20-1	14	TRBJ2-7	CSASRLAGGYEQYF
TRBV24-1	16	TRBJ2-6	CATSDQGKHGANVLTF
TRBV5-1	15	TRBJ2-1	CASSSYAGLYNEQFF
TRBV5-1	14	TRBJ2-1	CASSRAPPVNEQFF
TRBV20-1	15	TRBJ2-3	CSARDQRPYTDTQYF
TRBV7-3	16	TRBJ1-2	CASSLTGGSPNYGYTF
TRBV11-2	17	TRBJ1-5	CASSLGGGQGIVQPQHF
TRBV12-3/TRBV12-4	14	TRBJ2-7	CASSDRGAAYEQYF
TRBV12-3/TRBV12-4	12	TRBJ2-3	CASSSPGNTQYF
TRBV19	13	TRBJ1-1	CASSDRQGAEAFF
TRBV29-1	13	TRBJ1-2	CSVDVSGDYGYTF
TRBV7-9	16	TRBJ2-1	CASSPLAGLLGNEQFF
TRBV6-5	14	TRBJ1-2	CASSLSAGVGGYTF
TRBV12-3/TRBV12-4	12	TRBJ1-1	CASRIEDGEAFF
TRBV7-2	16	TRBJ2-7	CASSILAGPPMKEQYF
TRBV19	13	TRBJ2-3	CASSIGGSDTQYF
TRBV27	14	TRBJ2-7	CASSGQGNGNEQYF
TRBV24-1	12	TRBJ2-1	CATGAEYNEQFF
TRBV6-4	13	TRBJ2-3	CASSVEVGDTQYF
TRBV29-1	14	TRBJ1-1	CSVMTHSLNTEAFF
TRBV24-1	16	TRBJ2-5	CATSDFGRQGWETQYF
TRBV2	16	TRBJ2-1	CASSGLRGVHGNEQFF
TRBV3-1	16	TRBJ1-1	CASSQGRQGPESAAFF
TRBV5-1	13	TRBJ2-5	CASSLGPSGTQYF
TRBV18	16	TRBJ2-1	CASSPRVSGYYNEQFF
TRBV27	15	TRBJ2-4	CASSQGHQAKNIQYF
TRBV20-1	16	TRBJ2-3	CSARGTGLSSTDTQYF
TRBV7-9	15	TRBJ1-3	CASSGAGTRGNTIYF
TRBV20-1	14	TRBJ1-2	CSAHAGTGVYGYTF
TRBV2	17	TRBJ2-6	CASRALAGSSGANVLTF